Listed below are T cell receptor beta chains from one sample, sequenced in a study of control samples from healthy donors and cancer patients. The method was immunoSEQ multiplex PCR; TCRdb's version includes in-frame clones alone and lacks a portion of them. The table has 150,000 to 200,000 clones, around 96% seen once. The sample consisted of blood. These receptors originate from a woman aged 40-49 years in good health. Both conserved end residues are part of each CDR3. The D gene is left open where the match is weak. Size is stated for part of the rows, as once, few or many counts, or as a class when the clone is expanded.

TGTGCCACCAGTGATGCGGGACAGGCCCCGATTGAGATTGAAAAACTGTTTTTT CATSDAGQAPIEIEKLFF TRBJ1-4 . TRBD1 TRBV24-1
TGTGCCAGTAGTATTCAGGGAGGTAATGAAAAACTGTTTTTT CASSIQGGNEKLFF TRBJ1-4 . . TRBV19
TGTGCCAGCAGGCCCCTAGCAAGTGGGGACCGGGGCTACACCTTC CASRPLASGDRGYTF TRBJ1-2 . . TRBV27
TGTGCCAGCAGCTCAATTCCGGGACCCTCTGGGGCCAACGTCCTGACTTTC CASSSIPGPSGANVLTF TRBJ2-6 . . TRBV7-3
TGCGCCAGCAGCTTGCGCCAGGCAGGTGCGAGGGAGCTGTTTTTT CASSLRQAGARELFF TRBJ2-2 once . TRBV5-1
TGTGCCAGCAGTTACTCGACGGTTGCGGCCGCTAGCACAGATACGCAGTATTTT CASSYSTVAAASTDTQYF TRBJ2-3 . . TRBV6-2/TRBV6-3
TGTGCCAGTGAAAACAGGGATAACTATGGCTACACCTTC CASENRDNYGYTF TRBJ1-2 . . TRBV19
TGTGCCAGTAGTATTCGTGTTGCAGGGGGATATAGCAATCAGCCCCAGCATTTT CASSIRVAGGYSNQPQHF TRBJ1-5 once TRBD1 TRBV19
TGTGCCAGCAGTTTGGACGTGCGAAGCGGGGAGCTGTTTTTT CASSLDVRSGELFF TRBJ2-2 . . TRBV7-9
TGTGCCATCAGTGACTTGGGGACTTCTGGAAACACCATATATTTT CAISDLGTSGNTIYF TRBJ1-3 once . TRBV10-3
TGTGCCAGCAGCTATTTAGCGGGGGGAACTTACAATGAGCAGTTCTTC CASSYLAGGTYNEQFF TRBJ2-1 . TRBD2 TRBV7-3
TGTGCCAGCAGTGAGGCAGGGATCTATGGCTACACCTTC CASSEAGIYGYTF TRBJ1-2 . . TRBV2
TGTGCCAGCAGCACACCGGGGTATGGCTACACCTTC CASSTPGYGYTF TRBJ1-2 . . TRBV7-2
TGCAGTGCTAGTCGGCCGAGACAGGGACCCTACGAGCAGTACTTC CSASRPRQGPYEQYF TRBJ2-7 . TRBD1 TRBV20-1
TGTGCCACCAGCAGAGATCCCGGACAGAGGGCTTTCTTT CATSRDPGQRAFF TRBJ1-1 . . TRBV15
TGTGCCAGTAGTGAGGGTCAGCCCCAGCATTTT CASSEGQPQHF TRBJ1-5 . . TRBV19
TGTGCCACCAGTGATTCCCGTGAGCAGACCGGGGCCAACGTCCTGACTTTC CATSDSREQTGANVLTF TRBJ2-6 . . TRBV24-1
TGTGCCAGCAGCTACACAGGGGTTGGCACTGAAGCTTTCTTT CASSYTGVGTEAFF TRBJ1-1 . TRBD1 TRBV7-2
TGTGCCAGTAGTTCCCGACTAGCGGGAGGGGTTAATGAGCAGTTCTTC CASSSRLAGGVNEQFF TRBJ2-1 . TRBD2 TRBV19
TGCAGCGTTGCAGGACAGGAACTAGCCAAAAACATTCAGTACTTC CSVAGQELAKNIQYF TRBJ2-4 . TRBD1 TRBV29-1
TGCGCCAGCAGCCAAGGACAGGGTTATAATGAAAAACTGTTTTTT CASSQGQGYNEKLFF TRBJ1-4 . TRBD1 TRBV4-1
TGTGCCAGCAATCTGCGGGGACAAGAAGAGACCCAGTACTTC CASNLRGQEETQYF TRBJ2-5 once . TRBV5-4
TGCAGCACCCCTTTTCGGGGGGGACCGGGAGATACGCAGTATTTT CSTPFRGGPGDTQYF TRBJ2-3 . TRBD2 TRBV29-1
TGCGCCAGCAGCCCTGGGACAGGGGGCATAAGTGAAAAACTGTTTTTT CASSPGTGGISEKLFF TRBJ1-4 . TRBD1 TRBV5-1
TGCGCCAGCAGTGAGACAAGCTCGCAGTATTTT CASSETSSQYF TRBJ2-3 . . TRBV10-1
TGTGCCAGCAGTTTCGACAGGATCGCCATATATTTT CASSFDRIAIYF TRBJ1-3 . . TRBV28
TGTGCCAGCAGTCAGTATGGGACGGGGAACACTGAAGCTTTCTTT CASSQYGTGNTEAFF TRBJ1-1 . . TRBV2
TGTGCCTGGAGTAAGGGTACCGTCACTGAAGCTTTCTTT CAWSKGTVTEAFF TRBJ1-1 . . TRBV30
TGTGCCAGCAGGCGTTACGGCGGGAACACCGGGGAGCTGTTTTTT CASRRYGGNTGELFF TRBJ2-2 . . TRBV7-9
TGTGCCAGCAGCCAAGATCGTACCTACGAGCAGTACTTC CASSQDRTYEQYF TRBJ2-7 . . TRBV3-1/TRBV3-2
TGTGCCTGGAGTGTAAGGCGGACTCGGGGGGAAGCTTTCTTT CAWSVRRTRGEAFF TRBJ1-1 . . TRBV30
TGTGCCATCAGTCCAACTAATGAAAAACTGTTTTTT CAISPTNEKLFF TRBJ1-4 . . TRBV10-3
TGTGCCAGCAGTACCGTGGACAGACTAGCCAAAAACATTCAGTACTTC CASSTVDRLAKNIQYF TRBJ2-4 . . TRBV6-2/TRBV6-3
TGCGCCAGCAGCCAAGGGGGGTACAGGGGATTCACTGAAGCTTTCTTT CASSQGGYRGFTEAFF TRBJ1-1 . TRBD1 TRBV4-3
TGTGCCAGTAGTAACCCTCCAGGGGGTGGTGAGCCCCAGCATTTT CASSNPPGGGEPQHF TRBJ1-5 . TRBD1 TRBV19
TGCGCCAGCGCTTCCCCGGACAGCCGACGGGACGGCTATGGCTACACCTTC CASASPDSRRDGYGYTF TRBJ1-2 . . TRBV10-2
TGTGCCAGCAGCCAGGATGTCGGCAACGAGCAGTACTTC CASSQDVGNEQYF TRBJ2-7 . . TRBV14
TGTGCCAGCAGCCACAATGACGCTGAAGCTTTCTTT CASSHNDAEAFF TRBJ1-1 . . TRBV3-1/TRBV3-2
TGTGCCAGCAGTGAAGTGGGGGCTCTAGTCTCTGGAAACACCATATATTTT CASSEVGALVSGNTIYF TRBJ1-3 few . TRBV6-1
TGTGCCAGCAGCTTAGGGGGTAGCGGGGGAGAGCAGTTCTTC CASSLGGSGGEQFF TRBJ2-1 . TRBD2 TRBV7-6
TGTGCCAGCAGCCGCGTAGGGCCTCAAGAGACCCAGTACTTC CASSRVGPQETQYF TRBJ2-5 . . TRBV3-1/TRBV3-2
TGTGCCAGCTCACCGGAGAACACTGAAGCTTTCTTT CASSPENTEAFF TRBJ1-1 . . TRBV18
TGTGCTAGTGGTTTGGAGGGACTAGCGGTGCGGACCCAGTACTTC CASGLEGLAVRTQYF TRBJ2-5 few TRBD2 TRBV12-5
TGTGCCAGCAGTCGGACGGTCAATCAGCCCCAGCATTTT CASSRTVNQPQHF TRBJ1-5 . . TRBV12-3/TRBV12-4
TGTGCCTGGACGGCGGGAGTATCCTACAATGAGCAGTTCTTC CAWTAGVSYNEQFF TRBJ2-1 . TRBD2 TRBV30